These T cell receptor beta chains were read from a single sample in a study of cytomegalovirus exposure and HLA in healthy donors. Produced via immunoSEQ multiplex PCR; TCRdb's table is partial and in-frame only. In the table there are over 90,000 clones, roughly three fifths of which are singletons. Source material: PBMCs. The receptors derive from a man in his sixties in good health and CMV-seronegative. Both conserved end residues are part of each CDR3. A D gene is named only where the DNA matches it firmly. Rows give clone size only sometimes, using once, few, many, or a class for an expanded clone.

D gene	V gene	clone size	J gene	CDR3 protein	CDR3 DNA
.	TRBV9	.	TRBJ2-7	CASSPDAVSYEQYF	TGTGCCAGCAGCCCCGACGCGGTCTCCTACGAGCAGTACTTC
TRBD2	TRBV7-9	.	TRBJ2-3	CSSSPGRAVLGEDTQYF	TGTTCCAGCAGCCCCGGGAGGGCCGTTCTTGGTGAGGATACGCAGTATTTT
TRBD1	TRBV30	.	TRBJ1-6	CAWRPTGERPPHF	TGTGCCTGGAGGCCGACAGGGGAACGACCCCCCCACTTT
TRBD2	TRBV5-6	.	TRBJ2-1	CASSGPGLAGVYQFF	TGTGCCAGCAGCGGCCCGGGACTAGCGGGAGTCTACCAGTTCTTC
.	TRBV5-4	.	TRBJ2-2	CASSLLRDTYTGELFF	TGTGCCAGCAGCTTGCTAAGGGACACCTACACCGGGGAGCTGTTTTTT
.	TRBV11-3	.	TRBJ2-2	CASSLSGDRTGELFF	TGTGCCAGCAGCTTATCAGGGGATCGCACCGGGGAGCTGTTTTTT
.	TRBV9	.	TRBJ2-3	CASSVTVRSTDTQYF	TGTGCCAGCAGCGTAACGGTCCGTAGCACAGATACGCAGTATTTT
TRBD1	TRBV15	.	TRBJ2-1	CATSYLQGLGFYNEQFF	TGTGCCACCAGCTACCTACAGGGGTTGGGTTTCTACAATGAGCAGTTCTTC
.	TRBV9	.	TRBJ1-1	CASSETGMNTEAFF	TGTGCCAGCAGCGAAACGGGTATGAACACTGAAGCTTTCTTT
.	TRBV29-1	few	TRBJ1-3	CSVVGAAGRGNTIYF	TGCAGCGTTGTTGGGGCGGCGGGGAGGGGAAACACCATATATTTT
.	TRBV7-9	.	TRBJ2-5	CASSDWTLKETQYF	TGTGCCAGCAGCGACTGGACACTAAAAGAGACCCAGTACTTC
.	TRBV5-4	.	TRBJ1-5	CASSLKAGEPQHF	TGTGCCAGCAGCTTGAAGGCAGGGGAACCCCAGCATTTT
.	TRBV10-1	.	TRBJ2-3	CASSDAPGGGPQYF	TGCGCCAGCAGTGACGCACCAGGGGGAGGCCCGCAGTATTTT
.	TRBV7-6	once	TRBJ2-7	CASSFSGGTYEQYF	TGTGCCAGCAGCTTTTCCGGGGGTACCTACGAGCAGTACTTC
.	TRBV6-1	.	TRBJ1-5	CASSENRRNQPQHF	TGTGCCAGCAGTGAGAACAGACGAAATCAGCCCCAGCATTTT
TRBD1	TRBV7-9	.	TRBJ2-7	CASSFRDRGLEQYF	TGTGCCAGCAGCTTCCGGGACAGGGGACTCGAGCAGTACTTC
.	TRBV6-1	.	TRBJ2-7	CASSEYRREQYF	TGTGCCAGCAGTGAATACAGGCGCGAGCAGTACTTC
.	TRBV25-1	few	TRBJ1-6	CASSEREVTYNSPLHF	TGTGCCAGCAGTGAAAGGGAGGTCACCTATAATTCACCCCTCCACTTT
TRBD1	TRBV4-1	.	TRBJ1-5	CASSQGTGGNQPQHF	TGCGCCAGCAGCCAAGGGACAGGGGGAAATCAGCCCCAGCATTTT
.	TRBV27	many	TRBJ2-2	CASSPHIGTAGELFF	TGTGCCAGCAGTCCCCACATCGGGACTGCCGGGGAGCTGTTTTTT